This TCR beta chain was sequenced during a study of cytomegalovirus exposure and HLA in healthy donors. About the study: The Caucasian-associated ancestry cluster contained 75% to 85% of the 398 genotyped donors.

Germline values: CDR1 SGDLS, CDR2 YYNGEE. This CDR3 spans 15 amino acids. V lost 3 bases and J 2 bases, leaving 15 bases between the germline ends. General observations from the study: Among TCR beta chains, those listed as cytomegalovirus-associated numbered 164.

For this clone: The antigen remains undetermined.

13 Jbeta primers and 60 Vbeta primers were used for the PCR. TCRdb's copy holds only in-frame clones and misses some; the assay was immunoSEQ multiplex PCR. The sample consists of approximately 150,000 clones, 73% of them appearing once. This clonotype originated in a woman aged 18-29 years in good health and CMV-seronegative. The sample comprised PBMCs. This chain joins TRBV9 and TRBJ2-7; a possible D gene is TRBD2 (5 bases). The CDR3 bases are TGTGCCAGCAGCGAGGGAGCGGTGGGGACCTACGAGCAGTACTTC. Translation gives CASSEGAVGTYEQYF.